Following are 16 T cell receptor beta chains from one sample sequenced in a study of cytomegalovirus exposure and HLA in healthy donors (dated by TCRdb to 2015 to 2018). The library was prepared using the immunoSEQ multiplex PCR assay. For the multiplex PCR, a mixture combining 60 forward primers for TCR Vbeta segments and 13 reverse primers for TCR Jbeta segments was used. TCRdb re-hosts the immuneACCESS table, in-frame sequences only. Its copies lack some clones; in the studies checked, an unresolved V gene accounts for under half of them, and the cause for the rest is not known. This sample holds fewer than 120,000 clones; over 60% were observed only once. The ten largest clones take up roughly 1.3% of the sample. Material: PBMCs. The origin of the receptors is a woman aged 25 to 39 in good health and CMV-seronegative.

A few counts support this clone. J is TRBJ2-7 and V is TRBV6-1, with D maybe TRBD2 (5 bases). The CDR3 covers 15 residues. Germline V gives CDR1 MNHNS, CDR2 SASEGT. Trimming removed 6 bases from V and 3 bases from J, with 18 bases in between. DNA of the CDR3: TGTGCCAGCAGCCGCCACTCCGGGGTAGGCTACGAGCAGTACTTC. Protein sequence: CASSRHSGVGYEQYF.

This clone was counted a few times. The V and J genes are TRBV28 and TRBJ2-5, with TRBD1 matching 7 bases. After removal of 2 bases from V and 8 bases from J, the junction contained 17 bases not matched to a gene. CDR3 size: 17 residues. In germline, CDR1 is MDHEN, CDR2 SYDVKM. CDR3 protein: CASSLVYWDRRGATQYF. The CDR3 region has the DNA TGTGCCAGCAGTTTAGTGTACTGGGACAGAAGAGGGGCTACCCAGTACTTC.

This clone was observed a handful of times. The genes are TRBV28 and TRBJ2-2, with 9 nucleotides matching TRBD1. The germline V gene encodes CDR1 MDHEN and CDR2 SYDVKM. V dropped 6 bases and J dropped 4; count of bases not matched to a gene: 3. This CDR3 is built from 14 residues. CDR3 sequence reads: CASRVQGATGELFF. DNA for the CDR3: TGTGCCAGCAGAGTACAGGGGGCCACCGGGGAGCTGTTTTTT.

This clone was seen only a few times. The chain links TRBV7-9 to TRBJ1-2, with 8 positions matching TRBD1. V dropped 5 bases and J dropped 2; count of bases not matched to a gene: 7. From germline, CDR1 is SEHNR and CDR2 FQNEAQ (reference sequence). The CDR3 is made up of 15 amino acids. DNA of the CDR3: TGTGCCAGCAGCGCATGGACAGGGATGAACTATGGCTACACCTTC. As protein: CASSAWTGMNYGYTF. Full variable domain (missing parts from reference TRBV7-9 and TRBJ1-2): DTGVSQNPRHKITKRGQNVTFRCDPISEHNRLYWYRQTLGQGPEFLTYFQNEAQLEKSRLLSDRFSAERPKGSFSTLEIQRTEQGDSAMYLCASSAWTGMNYGYTFGSGTRLTVV.

This sequence joins TRBV6-6 and TRBJ1-2, with a possible D match to TRBD1 (6 bases). The CDR3 has 15 amino acids. Germline V gives CDR1 MNHNY, CDR2 SVGAGI (reference sequence). The germline V and J ends were trimmed by 5 bases and 2 bases, with 15 bases remaining between them. This chain's CDR3 is CASSQPQGPNYGYTF. The CDR3 bases are TGTGCCAGCAGTCAACCACAGGGCCCCAACTATGGCTACACCTTC.

The V call is TRBV7-6, the J call TRBJ2-3; perhaps TRBD1 as D (6 bases). Germline V gene sequence: CDR1 SGHVS, CDR2 FNYEAQ. This CDR3 contains 16 residues. Between the trimmed V and J ends, which lost 5 bases and 4 bases, there was a span of 19 bases. CDR3 DNA sequence: TGTGCCAGCAGCCCCAGGGGTAATAGGGGCGCAGATACGCAGTATTTT. Its protein product is CASSPRGNRGADTQYF.

This clone was seen more than once but under ten times. V is TRBV5-1 and J is TRBJ2-5, with D possibly TRBD2 on 5 matching bases. Deletions cut 0 bases from V and 1 base from J, with 13 bases between. This CDR3 comprises 16 residues. Per the germline V gene, CDR1 is SGHRS and CDR2 is YFSETQ. The CDR3 sequence is CASSLAPQRTQETQYF. CDR3 nucleotide sequence: TGCGCCAGCAGCTTGGCCCCCCAGCGGACCCAAGAGACCCAGTACTTC.

This chain joins TRBV10-2 and TRBJ2-2; 8 nucleotides agree with TRBD1. The trim removed 11 bases at V and 1 base at J, leaving 3 bases unmatched. Germline CDR1 reads WSHSY; CDR2 reads SAAADI. The CDR3 extends over 13 amino acids. The CDR3 spells CAGGQGNTGELFF. The CDR3 region has the DNA TGCGCCGGTGGACAGGGGAACACCGGGGAGCTGTTTTTT.

The rearrangement uses TRBV7-9 and TRBJ2-7; TRBD2 matches 9 bases. Germline V gene data show CDR1 as SEHNR and CDR2 as FQNEAQ (reference sequence). The CDR3 has 15 residues. V was clipped by 2 bases and J by 0 bases; unmatched bases: 2. The CDR3: CASSLSGGNSYEQYF. The CDR3 nucleotides read TGTGCCAGCAGCTTAAGCGGGGGGAACTCCTACGAGCAGTACTTC.

The V and J genes are TRBV4-1 and TRBJ1-1; D ambiguous. The V end was cut by 1 base, the J end by 8 bases, with 11 bases between. CDR1 and CDR2 from the germline V gene are MGHRA and YSYEKL. The CDR3 has 13 residues. In nucleotides, the CDR3 is TGCGCCAGCAGCCAAGCGTCAGGTGGCGAAGCTTTCTTT. This translates into CASSQASGGEAFF.

The chain has TRBV5-1 and TRBJ2-5; maybe TRBD1 (6 bases). This CDR3 is 14 amino acids long. In germline, CDR1 is SGHRS, CDR2 YFSETQ. V was cut by 4 bases and J by 5 bases, with 15 bases left in between. CDR3 in DNA: TGCGCCAGCAGCAGCCCACAGGGTGGCGAGACCCAGTACTTC. It translates to CASSSPQGGETQYF. Looking up the rest from reference TRBV5-1 and TRBJ2-5 gives the full variable domain: KAGVTQTPRYLIKTRGQQVTLSCSPISGHRSVSWYQQTPGQGLQFLFEYFSETQRNKGNFPGRFSGRQFSNSRSEMNVSTLELGDSALYLCASSSPQGGETQYFGPGTRLLVL.

The chain recombines TRBV6-4 with TRBJ2-3; 10 nucleotides agree with TRBD1. This CDR3 is built from 15 residues. J lost 4 bases, V lost 0 bases, and 1 base had no gene match. Germline V gives CDR1 MRHNA, CDR2 SNTAGT. Here the CDR3 reads CASSDSTGGADTQYF. DNA for the CDR3: TGTGCCAGCAGTGACTCGACAGGGGGCGCAGATACGCAGTATTTT.

The chain joins TRBV19 to TRBJ1-5, with D possibly being TRBD1 (5 bases). The V end lost 3 bases, the J end lost 11 bases, and 17 bases lay between the germline ends. This CDR3 is 14 amino acids long. CDR1 LNHDA and CDR2 SQIVND come from the germline V gene (reference sequence). CDR3 DNA: TGTGCCAGTAGTATCGGACAACTTCCGAATGCCCAGCATTTT. This sequence encodes CASSIGQLPNAQHF.

The rearrangement joins TRBV7-6 to TRBJ2-7, with 7 positions matching TRBD2. Losses at the gene ends were 4 bases for V and 11 bases for J; bases not matched to a gene: 14. The CDR3 runs 14 residues. Germline CDR1 and CDR2: SGHVS and FNYEAQ. CDR3 loop: CASSSATEAGAEYF. The CDR3 nucleotides read TGTGCCAGCAGCTCCGCGACAGAGGCGGGAGCGGAGTACTTC.

The chain carries TRBV13 and TRBJ2-5; 7 nucleotides match TRBD1. CDR1 is PRHDT, CDR2 FYEKMQ, per germline (reference sequence). The CDR3 length is 13 residues. J gave up 5 bases and V 5 bases, and 5 bases lay outside the gene matches. DNA for the CDR3: TGTGCCAGCAGCCAGGGACAGAGGGAGACCCAGTACTTC. It specifies CASSQGQRETQYF. The full variable domain, its missing parts supplied by reference TRBV13 and TRBJ2-5, is AAGVIQSPRHLIKEKRETATLKCYPIPRHDTVYWYQQGPGQDPQFLISFYEKMQSDKGSIPDRFSAQQFSDYHSELNMSSLELGDSALYFCASSQGQRETQYFGPGTRLLVL.

The chain links TRBV7-6 to TRBJ2-7; 7 bases map to TRBD1. V shed 1 base and J 0 bases; nucleotides not matched to a gene: 0. Germline lookup yields CDR1 SGHVS and CDR2 FNYEAQ. This CDR3 contains 14 residues. In DNA, the CDR3 is TGTGCCAGCAGCTTAGGGGACAGCTCCTACGAGCAGTACTTC. Its protein product is CASSLGDSSYEQYF. Drawing the rest from reference TRBV7-6 and TRBJ2-7, the complete variable domain is GAGVSQSPRYKVTKRGQDVALRCDPISGHVSLYWYRQALGQGPEFLTYFNYEAQQDKSGLPNDRFSAERPEGSISTLTIQRTEQRDSAMYRCASSLGDSSYEQYFGPGTRLTVT.